These 4 T cell receptor beta chains were sequenced from one sample in a study of CXCR3-negative and CXCR3-positive naive CD8 T cells. In preparing the TRB cDNA libraries, 5' RACE with UMI labels was used. TCRdb reanalyzed the 5' RACE reads and collapses them to one entry per CDR3 protein, without DNA. The sample spans around 81,000 distinct CDR3 sequences; the ten largest clones claim 1.5% to 2%. The sequencing sample was made of naive CXCR3- CD8+ T cells from blood. The subset denotes: CD45RO-CCR7+CD27+CD95- naive CD8+ T cells lacking CXCR3 (TNR3-). The receptors were sampled from a human donor in good health. Some clones in this sample may be carry-over from other donors' samples.

The rearrangement uses TRBV2 and TRBJ1-1; without DNA, the TCRdb call of TRBD1 cannot be checked. CDR1 is SNHLY, CDR2 FYNNEI, per germline. The CDR3 length is 17 residues. The CDR3 loop is CASSEERDSRVSTEAFF.

This chain uses TRBV28 with TRBJ2-7. The germline V gene encodes CDR1 MDHEN and CDR2 SYDVKM. This CDR3 has 16 amino acids. CDR3 sequence reads: CASSRWQETSSYEQYF.

The V gene is TRBV5-6, the J gene TRBJ2-1; the D gene TCRdb calls, TRBD2, cannot be checked with no DNA. Per germline, CDR1 SGHDT and CDR2 YYEEEE. This CDR3 is built from 17 residues. CDR3 loop: CASSSLKPGGSVFEQFF.

The gene calls are TRBV7-9 and TRBJ2-3. The germline V gene encodes CDR1 SEHNR and CDR2 FQNEAQ (reference sequence). The CDR3 consists of 15 residues. The CDR3 here is CASSLDEANSDTQYF. Full variable domain (outside the CDR3, taken from reference TRBV7-9 and TRBJ2-3): DTGVSQNPRHKITKRGQNVTFRCDPISEHNRLYWYRQTLGQGPEFLTYFQNEAQLEKSRLLSDRFSAERPKGSFSTLEIQRTEQGDSAMYLCASSLDEANSDTQYFGPGTRLTVL.